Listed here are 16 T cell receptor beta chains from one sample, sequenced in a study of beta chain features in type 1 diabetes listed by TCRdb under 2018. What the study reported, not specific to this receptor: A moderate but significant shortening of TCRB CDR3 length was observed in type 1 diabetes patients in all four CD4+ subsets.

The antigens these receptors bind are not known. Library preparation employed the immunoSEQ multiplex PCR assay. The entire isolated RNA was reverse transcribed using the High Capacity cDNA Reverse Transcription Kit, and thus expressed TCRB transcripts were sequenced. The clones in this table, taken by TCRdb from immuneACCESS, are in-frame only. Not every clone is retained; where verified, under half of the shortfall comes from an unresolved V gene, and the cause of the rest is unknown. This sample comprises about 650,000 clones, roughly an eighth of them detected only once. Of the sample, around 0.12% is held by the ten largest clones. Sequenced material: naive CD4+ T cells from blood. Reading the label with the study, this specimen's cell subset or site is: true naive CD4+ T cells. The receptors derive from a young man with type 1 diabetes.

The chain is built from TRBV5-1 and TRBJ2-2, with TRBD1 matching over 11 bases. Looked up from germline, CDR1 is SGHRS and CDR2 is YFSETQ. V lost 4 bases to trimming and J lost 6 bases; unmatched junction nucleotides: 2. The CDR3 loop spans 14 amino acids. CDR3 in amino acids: CASSAGQGAGELFF. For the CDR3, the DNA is TGCGCCAGCAGCGCGGGACAGGGGGCCGGGGAGCTGTTTTTT.

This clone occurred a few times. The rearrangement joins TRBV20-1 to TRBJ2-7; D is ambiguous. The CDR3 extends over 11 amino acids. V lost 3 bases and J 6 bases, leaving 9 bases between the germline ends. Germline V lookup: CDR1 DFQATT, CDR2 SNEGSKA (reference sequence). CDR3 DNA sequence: TGCAGTGCTAGCGAGGTTCGCGAGCAGTACTTC. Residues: CSASEVREQYF.

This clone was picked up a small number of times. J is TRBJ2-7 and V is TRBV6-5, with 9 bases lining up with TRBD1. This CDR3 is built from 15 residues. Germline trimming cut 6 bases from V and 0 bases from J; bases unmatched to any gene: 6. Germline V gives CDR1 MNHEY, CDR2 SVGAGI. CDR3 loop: CASSPGQGTSYEQYF. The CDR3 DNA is TGTGCCAGCAGCCCCGGACAGGGGACCTCCTACGAGCAGTACTTC.

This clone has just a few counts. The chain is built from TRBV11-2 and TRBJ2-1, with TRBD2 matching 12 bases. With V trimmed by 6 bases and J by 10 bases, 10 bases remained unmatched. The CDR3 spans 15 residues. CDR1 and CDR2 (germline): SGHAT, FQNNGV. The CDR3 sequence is CASRQGGLAGLEQFF. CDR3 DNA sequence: TGTGCCAGCAGGCAAGGGGGACTAGCGGGCCTCGAGCAGTTCTTC.

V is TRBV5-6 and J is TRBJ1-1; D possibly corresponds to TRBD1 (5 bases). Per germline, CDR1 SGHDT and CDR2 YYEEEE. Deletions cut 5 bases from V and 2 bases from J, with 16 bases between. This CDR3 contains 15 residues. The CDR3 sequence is CASSSNRNGNTEAFF. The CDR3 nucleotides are TGTGCCAGCAGTTCCAACAGGAATGGAAACACTGAAGCTTTCTTT.

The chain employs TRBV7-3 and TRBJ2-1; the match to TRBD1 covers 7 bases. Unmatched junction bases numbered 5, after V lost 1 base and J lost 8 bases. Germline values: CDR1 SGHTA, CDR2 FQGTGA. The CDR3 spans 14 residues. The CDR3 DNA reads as TGTGCCAGCAGCTTAAATGTAGGGGGCGATGAGCAGTTCTTC. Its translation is CASSLNVGGDEQFF.

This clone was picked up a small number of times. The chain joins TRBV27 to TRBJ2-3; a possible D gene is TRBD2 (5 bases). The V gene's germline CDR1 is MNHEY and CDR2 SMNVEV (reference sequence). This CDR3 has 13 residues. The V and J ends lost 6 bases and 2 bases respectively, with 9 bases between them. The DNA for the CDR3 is TGTGCCAGCAGACAGAGGGACACAGATACGCAGTATTTT. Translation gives CASRQRDTDTQYF.

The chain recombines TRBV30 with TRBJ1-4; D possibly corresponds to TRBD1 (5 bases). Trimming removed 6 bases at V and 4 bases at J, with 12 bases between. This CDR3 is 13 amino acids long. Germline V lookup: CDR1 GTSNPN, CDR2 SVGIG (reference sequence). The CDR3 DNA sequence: TGTGCCTGTCAAACAGGAGATAATGAAAAACTGTTTTTT. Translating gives CACQTGDNEKLFF.

The CDR3 DNA reads as TGTGCCAGCAGTCTCCCAAGAAACTATGGCTACACCTTC. It encodes CASSLPRNYGYTF. The chain links TRBV28 to TRBJ1-2; D gene uncertain. The CDR3 has 13 amino acids. V was shortened by 5 bases and J by 2 bases, with 9 bases between the two germline ends. Germline CDR1 reads MDHEN; CDR2 reads SYDVKM.

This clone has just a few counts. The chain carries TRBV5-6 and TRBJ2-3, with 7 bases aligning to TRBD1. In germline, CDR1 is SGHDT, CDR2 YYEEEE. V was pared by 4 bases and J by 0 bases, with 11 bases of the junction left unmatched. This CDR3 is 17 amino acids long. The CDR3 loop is CASSGVTGRPSTDTQYF. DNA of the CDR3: TGTGCCAGCAGCGGGGTGACAGGGCGACCTAGCACAGATACGCAGTATTTT.

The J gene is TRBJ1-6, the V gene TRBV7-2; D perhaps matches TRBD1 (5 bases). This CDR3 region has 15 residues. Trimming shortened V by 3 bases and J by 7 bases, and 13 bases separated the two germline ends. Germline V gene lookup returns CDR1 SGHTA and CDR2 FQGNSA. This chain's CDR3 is CASSFQGRLNSPLHF. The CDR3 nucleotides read TGTGCCAGCAGCTTCCAGGGACGGCTGAATTCACCCCTCCACTTT. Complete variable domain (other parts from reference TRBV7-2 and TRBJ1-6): GAGVSQSPSNKVTEKGKDVELRCDPISGHTALYWYRQSLGQGLEFLIYFQGNSAPDKSGLPSDRFSAERTGGSVSTLTIQRTQQEDSAVYLCASSFQGRLNSPLHFGNGTRLTVT.

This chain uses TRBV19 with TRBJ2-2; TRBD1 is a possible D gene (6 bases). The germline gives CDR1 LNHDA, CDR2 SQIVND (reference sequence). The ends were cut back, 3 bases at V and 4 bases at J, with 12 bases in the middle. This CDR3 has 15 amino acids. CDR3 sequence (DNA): TGTGCCAGTAGTATCCCCCAGGGGATCACCGGGGAGCTGTTTTTT. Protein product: CASSIPQGITGELFF.

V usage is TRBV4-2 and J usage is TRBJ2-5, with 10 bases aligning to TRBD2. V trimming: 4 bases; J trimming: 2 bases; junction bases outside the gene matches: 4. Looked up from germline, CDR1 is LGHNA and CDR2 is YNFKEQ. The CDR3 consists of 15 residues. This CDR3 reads CASSPAGGIQETQYF. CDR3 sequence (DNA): TGTGCCAGCAGCCCAGCGGGGGGGATTCAAGAGACCCAGTACTTC.

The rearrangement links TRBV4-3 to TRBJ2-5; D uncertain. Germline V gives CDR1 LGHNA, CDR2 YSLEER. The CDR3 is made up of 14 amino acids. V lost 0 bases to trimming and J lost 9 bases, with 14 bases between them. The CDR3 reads CASSQEAWNTAQYF. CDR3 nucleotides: TGCGCCAGCAGCCAAGAGGCATGGAATACGGCCCAGTACTTC.

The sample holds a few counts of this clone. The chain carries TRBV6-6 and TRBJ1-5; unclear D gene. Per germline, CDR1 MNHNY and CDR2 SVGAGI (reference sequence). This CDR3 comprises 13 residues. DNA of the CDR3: TGTGCGGGTGCGACCGGGTCGGGCCAGCCCCAGCATTTT. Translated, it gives CAGATGSGQPQHF.

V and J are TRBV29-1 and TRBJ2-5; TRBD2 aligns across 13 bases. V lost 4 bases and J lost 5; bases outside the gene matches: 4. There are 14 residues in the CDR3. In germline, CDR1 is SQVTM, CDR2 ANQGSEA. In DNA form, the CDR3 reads TGCAGCGTTGGGACTAGCGGGGGACCCGAGACCCAGTACTTC. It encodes CSVGTSGGPETQYF.